The rows below give T cell receptor beta chains drawn from one sample of a study of STAT5B mutations in CD4+ large granular lymphocyte leukemia. Assay used: immunoSEQ multiplex PCR; TCRdb lists only in-frame clones, some missing. The table has about 18,000 clones, about 88% seen once. The sequenced sample was CD4+ T cells from blood buffy coats. These receptors originate from a human donor in good health. Both conserved end residues are part of each CDR3. The D gene is left open where the match is weak. Clone sizes are given selectively: once, few, many, or a class where the clone is expanded.

J | V | size | D | DNA | CDR3
TRBJ1-1 | TRBV18 | - | TRBD1 | TGTGCCAGCTCACCCTCGACAGGGATCTCTATGAACACTGAAGCTTTCTTT | CASSPSTGISMNTEAFF
TRBJ2-1 | TRBV30 | - | TRBD2 | TGTGCCTGGAGTTTACTCCGGGAGGCTGAGCAGTTCTTC | CAWSLLREAEQFF
TRBJ2-2 | TRBV6-5 | - | - | TGTGCCAGCAGTTACAGGACAACGAACACCGGGGAGCTGTTTTTT | CASSYRTTNTGELFF
TRBJ2-7 | TRBV11-2 | - | - | TGTGCCAGCAGCTTAGGCGTAGGGACTCCCTACGAGCAGTACTTC | CASSLGVGTPYEQYF
TRBJ2-3 | TRBV6-5 | few | - | TGTGCCAGCAGCCGGGGATTCCGTCACACAGATACGCAGTATTTT | CASSRGFRHTDTQYF
TRBJ2-2 | TRBV4-1 | - | TRBD2 | TGCGCCAGCAGCCAAGAGCTAGCGGGACGTGGTGGCGGGGAGCTGTTTTTT | CASSQELAGRGGGELFF
TRBJ2-7 | TRBV30 | - | TRBD2 | TGTGCCTGGAGTGTATCGGGGGGGACTGGCGAGCAGTACTTC | CAWSVSGGTGEQYF
TRBJ1-2 | TRBV28 | - | - | TGTGCCAGCAGGGGAGTACAGGCCTATGGCTACACCTTC | CASRGVQAYGYTF
TRBJ2-6 | TRBV29-1 | - | - | TGCAGCGTCTCCGGCACCTCTGGGGCCAACGTCCTGACTTTC | CSVSGTSGANVLTF
TRBJ2-1 | TRBV5-4 | - | TRBD2 | TGTGCCAGCAGCTTGGATAGCGGGAGTTGGTACAATGAGCAGTTCTTC | CASSLDSGSWYNEQFF
TRBJ1-1 | TRBV19 | once | - | TGTGCCAGTAGTATCGGGACCCGGGAAGCTTTCTTT | CASSIGTREAFF
TRBJ1-5 | TRBV19 | - | - | TGTGCCAGTAGTATAGGAAGGACTGGTCCTCAGCCCCAGCATTTT | CASSIGRTGPQPQHF
TRBJ1-2 | TRBV7-9 | - | - | TGTGCCAGCAGCTCACCCTTAGGGGGGACATCGGGGGGCTACACCTTC | CASSSPLGGTSGGYTF
TRBJ2-1 | TRBV19 | - | TRBD2 | TGTGCCAGTAGATGGGGGGCTAGCGGGAGGTACAATGAGCAGTTCTTC | CASRWGASGRYNEQFF
TRBJ1-1 | TRBV6-4 | - | - | TGTGCCAGCAGGGGGGCTGGGACTGAAGCTTTCTTT | CASRGAGTEAFF
TRBJ1-4 | TRBV6-6 | - | - | TGTGCCAGCAAAAACGGAGCAACTAATGAAAAACTGTTTTTT | CASKNGATNEKLFF
TRBJ1-1 | TRBV9 | - | - | TGTGCCAGCAGCGTAGACCCGGGGATCACTGAAGCTTTCTTT | CASSVDPGITEAFF
TRBJ2-1 | TRBV30 | - | - | TGTGCCTTTCCTAGCTCCTACAATGAGCAGTTCTTC | CAFPSSYNEQFF
TRBJ2-5 | TRBV15 | - | - | TGTGCCACCAGCTGGGGGGTTGGGGAGACCCAGTACTTC | CATSWGVGETQYF
TRBJ2-1 | TRBV2 | - | TRBD2 | TGTGCCAGCACCCAGACTAGCGGGAGTTACGGTGAGCAGTTCTTC | CASTQTSGSYGEQFF
TRBJ2-2 | TRBV7-8 | once | TRBD2 | TGTGCCAGCAGCCACCCCCGGTGGGGGGGATTAACCGGGGAGCTGTTTTTT | CASSHPRWGGLTGELFF
TRBJ2-3 | TRBV30 | - | TRBD2 | TGTGCCTGGACATGGACTAGCGGGAGGGGGAATACGCAGTATTTT | CAWTWTSGRGNTQYF
TRBJ2-7 | TRBV11-3 | - | - | TGTGCCAGCAGCTTAGAATACGGAAGCTCCTACGAGCAGTACTTC | CASSLEYGSSYEQYF
TRBJ2-2 | TRBV4-1 | - | - | TGCGCCAGCAGCCAGCCCACAGGGTCCGGGGAGCTGTTTTTT | CASSQPTGSGELFF
TRBJ2-7 | TRBV18 | - | TRBD1 | TGTGCCAGCTCACCACAAACCGGGACAGTGCGTGGCGAGCAGTACTTC | CASSPQTGTVRGEQYF
TRBJ1-5 | TRBV19 | - | - | TGTGCCAGTAGTATAAAGACTGGATATCAGCCCCAGCATTTT | CASSIKTGYQPQHF
TRBJ2-5 | TRBV6-1 | - | TRBD1 | TGTGCCAGCAGTGTGGACAGGGGGCGCGCGGAGACCCAGTACTTC | CASSVDRGRAETQYF
TRBJ1-1 | TRBV19 | - | - | TGTGCCAGTAGTTTAGGGCTGAACACTGAAGCTTTCTTT | CASSLGLNTEAFF
TRBJ1-4 | TRBV28 | - | TRBD1 | TGTGCCAGCAGTCTAATTTCGACAGGGCCTAATGAAAAACTGTTTTTT | CASSLISTGPNEKLFF
TRBJ1-2 | TRBV5-5 | - | - | TGTGCCAGCAGCTTGACAGGAGTCTATGGCTACACCTTC | CASSLTGVYGYTF
TRBJ2-1 | TRBV30 | - | TRBD2 | TGTGCCTGGAGCCGGAACCTAGCGGGTTACAATGAGCAGTTCTTC | CAWSRNLAGYNEQFF
TRBJ2-3 | TRBV6-4 | few | TRBD2 | TGTGCCAGCAGTGTAGCGGGAGGGCCAGATACGCAGTATTTT | CASSVAGGPDTQYF
TRBJ1-5 | TRBV6-5 | - | - | TGTGCCAGCAGGCCCACGTACGTTAGCAATCAGCCCCAGCATTTT | CASRPTYVSNQPQHF
TRBJ2-7 | TRBV7-8 | - | - | TGTGCCAGCAGCTTCCAGATCGACGAGCAGTACTTC | CASSFQIDEQYF
TRBJ1-1 | TRBV7-9 | - | - | TGTGCCAGCAGCCCGAGGAACACTGAAGCTTTCTTT | CASSPRNTEAFF
TRBJ1-2 | TRBV2 | - | - | TGTGCCAGCATACCTTTTCGGGTATATGGCTACACCTTC | CASIPFRVYGYTF
TRBJ2-2 | TRBV19 | once | - | TGTGCCAGTACAATTCTTCTGAACACCGGGGAGCTGTTTTTT | CASTILLNTGELFF
TRBJ1-1 | TRBV27 | - | TRBD1 | TGTGCCAGCAGTCAGGACAGGGGAAGGTACACTGAAGCTTTCTTT | CASSQDRGRYTEAFF
TRBJ2-1 | TRBV6-5 | - | - | TGTGCCAGCAGTCCCCCGACTGGCGGGAATGAGCAGTTCTTC | CASSPPTGGNEQFF
TRBJ1-4 | TRBV29-1 | - | - | TGCAGCGTTGGGCTGGCTGGGATTAATGAAAAACTGTTTTTT | CSVGLAGINEKLFF
TRBJ1-3 | TRBV6-5 | - | - | TGTGCCAGCAGAGCTGACGGGAGCTCTGGAAACACCATATATTTT | CASRADGSSGNTIYF
TRBJ2-7 | TRBV7-2 | - | TRBD1 | TGTGCCAGCAGCTCACTGGACAGGTGGTCCTACGAGCAGTACTTC | CASSSLDRWSYEQYF